This T cell receptor (beta chain) was documented in a study of T cell responses to AZD1222 COVID-19 vaccine. Method: immunoSEQ multiplex PCR; TCRdb's copy keeps in-frame clones and lacks some. The sample includes 130,000 to 150,000 clones, 90% to 95% seen only once; the top ten take less than 15%. Turning to this clone: Its antigen is not known.

Trimming pared 1 base from V and 7 bases from J, leaving 14 bases between. Germline-derived CDR1 and CDR2 are MNHEY and SMNVEV (reference sequence). This CDR3 is built from 14 residues. Study outcomes and limitations: Close to half of all spike-specific TCRs reportedly target regions of the variants that are unmutated. Females outnumbered males among donors, who were mostly white British; clonal diversity was possibly underestimated. Among vaccine-associated CD4 TCRs, coverage spanned spike, with dominance at 160-218 and 743-854. Repertoire sampling occurred only after the peak T cell response.

The input for sequencing was peripheral blood, taken after recovery from COVID-19. The chain has TRBV27 and TRBJ2-7; weak D call: TRBD1 (5 bases). The receptor was isolated from an adult who had recovered from COVID-19. CDR3 protein: CASSLYPGNQEQYF. The CDR3 bases are TGTGCCAGCAGTTTATACCCAGGGAACCAAGAGCAGTACTTC.